This TCR beta chain is from a study of CD8 T cells in ankylosing spondylitis. Points from the study as a whole: There was a TCR beta motif, made of several highly homologous variants, that appeared characteristic of ankylosing spondylitis blood. Matched ankylosing spondylitis synovial fluid reportedly contained a significantly enriched population of disease-linked clones. CD8+ cells made up the disease-linked clones, which were relatively rare in peripheral blood.

Worth noting for this clonotype: Its antigen is undetermined.

Germline V gene lookup returns CDR1 LGHDT and CDR2 YNNKEL (reference sequence). Between the trimmed V and J ends, which lost 1 base and 2 bases, there was a span of 6 bases. The CDR3 length is 13 residues. Researchers built TCR beta libraries using quantitative 5'-RACE with molecular barcodes. TCRdb called the 5' RACE reads again in MiXCR, with one record for every CDR3 protein. The sample has about 360,000 distinct CDR3 sequences, 20% to 25% seen once. The clonotype comes from a male donor with ankylosing spondylitis or in good health (not recorded which). Sequencing used blood, either unsorted or a sorted T cell fraction (not recorded which). The rearrangement links TRBV3-1 to TRBJ2-7; D remains unclear. CDR3 residues: CASSQGDAYEQYF. CDR3 sequence (DNA): TGTGCCAGCAGCCAAGGGGATGCCTACGAGCAGTACTTC.